A selection of T cell receptor beta chains follows, all from one sample in a study of CD8 T cells in ankylosing spondylitis. TCRdb fed the 5' RACE reads into MiXCR, producing one record per CDR3 protein. The sample holds about 240,000 distinct CDR3 sequences; around 11% are singletons and the top ten take roughly 6.8%. Sequenced sample: blood, either unsorted or a sorted T cell fraction (not recorded which). The receptors here all came from a male donor with ankylosing spondylitis or in good health (not recorded which). Each CDR3 is given with its conserved first and last residue. Each record gives: clone size, V gene, J gene, D gene, CDR3 DNA, CDR3 protein. D genes are given only for firm matches. The size of a clone is reported for some rows only, either as once, few or many, or as a class for expanded clones.

abundance: many; v_gene: TRBV9; j_gene: TRBJ2-1; d_gene: TRBD1; CDR3nt: TGTGCCAGCAGCGTAGACAGGGGTACTGAGCAGTTCTTC; CDR3aa: CASSVDRGTEQFF
abundance: .; v_gene: TRBV7-8; j_gene: TRBJ2-3; d_gene: .; CDR3nt: TGTGCCAGCAGCTATACGGGGTTCTACACAGATACGCAGTATTTT; CDR3aa: CASSYTGFYTDTQYF
abundance: many; v_gene: TRBV3-1; j_gene: TRBJ2-7; d_gene: .; CDR3nt: TGTGCCAGCAGCCCTCCGAGCTCCTACGAGCAGTACTTC; CDR3aa: CASSPPSSYEQYF
abundance: many; v_gene: TRBV5-5; j_gene: TRBJ1-1; d_gene: .; CDR3nt: TGTGCCAGCAGCTTGACAGGCAACACTGAAGCTTTCTTT; CDR3aa: CASSLTGNTEAFF
abundance: many; v_gene: TRBV24-1; j_gene: TRBJ2-1; d_gene: .; CDR3nt: TGTGCCACCAGTGATTTAGACAGCCCTCTCGAGGAGCAGTTCTTC; CDR3aa: CATSDLDSPLEEQFF
abundance: few; v_gene: TRBV7-9; j_gene: TRBJ1-1; d_gene: .; CDR3nt: TGTGCCAGCAGCAGCAGACGGACCTTTGAGAACACTGAAGCTTTCTTT; CDR3aa: CASSSRRTFENTEAFF
abundance: many; v_gene: TRBV5-1; j_gene: TRBJ2-1; d_gene: .; CDR3nt: TGCGCCAGCAGCTTGGAGAGGAGCTCCTACAATGAGCAGTTCTTC; CDR3aa: CASSLERSSYNEQFF
abundance: many; v_gene: TRBV5-1; j_gene: TRBJ2-7; d_gene: .; CDR3nt: TGCGCCAGCAGCTTGGGTTTAGACAACGAGCAGTACTTC; CDR3aa: CASSLGLDNEQYF
abundance: many; v_gene: TRBV5-1; j_gene: TRBJ2-2; d_gene: TRBD2; CDR3nt: TGCGCCAGCGGCCTAGCGGGAGCCTCGATGGCCGGGGAGCTGTTTTTT; CDR3aa: CASGLAGASMAGELFF
abundance: many; v_gene: TRBV20-1; j_gene: TRBJ2-2; d_gene: TRBD2; CDR3nt: TGCAGTGTCGGGGGGGACACCGGGGAGCTGTTTTTT; CDR3aa: CSVGGDTGELFF
abundance: .; v_gene: TRBV2; j_gene: TRBJ2-7; d_gene: TRBD1; CDR3nt: TGTGCCAGCACTACAGGGGATTACTACGAGCAGTACTTC; CDR3aa: CASTTGDYYEQYF
abundance: many; v_gene: TRBV25-1; j_gene: TRBJ2-5; d_gene: .; CDR3nt: TGTGCCAGCCTTGACAGCGCGTACCAAGAGACCCAGTACTTC; CDR3aa: CASLDSAYQETQYF
abundance: many; v_gene: TRBV12-3/TRBV12-4; j_gene: TRBJ1-5; d_gene: TRBD1; CDR3nt: TGTGCCAGCAGTCAGGACAGGATTAATAGCAATCAGCCCCAGCATTTT; CDR3aa: CASSQDRINSNQPQHF
abundance: many; v_gene: TRBV15; j_gene: TRBJ2-7; d_gene: .; CDR3nt: TGTGCCACCAGCAGAGACATGGACACCAGCTCCTACGAGCAGTACTTC; CDR3aa: CATSRDMDTSSYEQYF
abundance: few; v_gene: TRBV6-1; j_gene: TRBJ2-7; d_gene: TRBD2; CDR3nt: TGTGCCAGCAGTCTCTTTAGCGGGTCCTTCTACGAGCAGTACTTC; CDR3aa: CASSLFSGSFYEQYF
abundance: many; v_gene: TRBV5-6; j_gene: TRBJ2-5; d_gene: TRBD2; CDR3nt: TGTGCCAGCAGCTTGCTAGCGGGGGCGCAAGAGACCCAGTACTTC; CDR3aa: CASSLLAGAQETQYF
abundance: .; v_gene: TRBV5-1; j_gene: TRBJ2-1; d_gene: TRBD2; CDR3nt: TGCGCCAGCAGCTTGGCCAAGGCGGGAGCTTACAATGAGCAGTTCTTC; CDR3aa: CASSLAKAGAYNEQFF
abundance: many; v_gene: TRBV12-3/TRBV12-4; j_gene: TRBJ2-1; d_gene: .; CDR3nt: TGTGCCAGCAGTTTAGGCCGGGACGCTTCCTACAATGAGCAGTTCTTC; CDR3aa: CASSLGRDASYNEQFF
abundance: few; v_gene: TRBV18; j_gene: TRBJ1-4; d_gene: .; CDR3nt: TGTGCCAGCTCAGCCCCCGGGGGACAACCAGTCGGAAATGAAAAACTGTTTTTT; CDR3aa: CASSAPGGQPVGNEKLFF
abundance: many; v_gene: TRBV12-3/TRBV12-4; j_gene: TRBJ1-4; d_gene: .; CDR3nt: TGTGCCAGCTCCCGTGCCAAAAATGAAAAACTGTTTTTT; CDR3aa: CASSRAKNEKLFF
abundance: few; v_gene: TRBV27; j_gene: TRBJ2-2; d_gene: .; CDR3nt: TGTGCCACCGGGACTGCAATTTCCACCGGGGAGCTGTTTTTT; CDR3aa: CATGTAISTGELFF
abundance: .; v_gene: TRBV7-6; j_gene: TRBJ2-1; d_gene: .; CDR3nt: TGTGCCAGCAGTCTCCCCGTCCCTAATGAGCAGTTCTTC; CDR3aa: CASSLPVPNEQFF
abundance: many; v_gene: TRBV5-5; j_gene: TRBJ2-7; d_gene: .; CDR3nt: TGTGCCAGCAGCTTGGCCCCCTCGCGAAGACGGAACGAGCAGTACTTC; CDR3aa: CASSLAPSRRRNEQYF
abundance: many; v_gene: TRBV5-1; j_gene: TRBJ2-2; d_gene: TRBD1; CDR3nt: TGCGCCAGCAGCTCATCCACCACGGGACAGGGAAACGGGGAGCTGTTTTTT; CDR3aa: CASSSSTTGQGNGELFF